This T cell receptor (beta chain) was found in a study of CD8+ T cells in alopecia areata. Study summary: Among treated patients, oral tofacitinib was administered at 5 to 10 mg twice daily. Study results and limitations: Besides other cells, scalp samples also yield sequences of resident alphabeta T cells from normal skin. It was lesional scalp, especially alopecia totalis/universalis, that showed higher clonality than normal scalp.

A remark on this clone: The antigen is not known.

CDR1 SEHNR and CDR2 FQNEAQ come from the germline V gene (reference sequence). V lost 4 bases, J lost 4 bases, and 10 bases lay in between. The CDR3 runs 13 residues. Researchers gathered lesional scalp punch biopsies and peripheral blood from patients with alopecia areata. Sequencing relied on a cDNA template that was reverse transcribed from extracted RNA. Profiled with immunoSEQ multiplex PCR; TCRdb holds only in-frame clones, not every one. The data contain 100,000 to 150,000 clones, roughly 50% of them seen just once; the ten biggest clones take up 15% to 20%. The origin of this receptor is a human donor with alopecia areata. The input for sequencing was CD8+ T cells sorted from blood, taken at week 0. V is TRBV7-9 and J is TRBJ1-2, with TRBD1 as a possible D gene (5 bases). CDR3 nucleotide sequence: TGTGCCAGCAGCTCCTCGGACACCTATGGCTACACCTTC. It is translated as CASSSSDTYGYTF. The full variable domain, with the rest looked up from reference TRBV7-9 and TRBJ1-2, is DTGVSQNPRHKITKRGQNVTFRCDPISEHNRLYWYRQTLGQGPEFLTYFQNEAQLEKSRLLSDRFSAERPKGSFSTLEIQRTEQGDSAMYLCASSSSDTYGYTFGSGTRLTVV.